This TCR beta chain originates from a study of T cell responses to AZD1222 COVID-19 vaccine. Second-dose intervals of approximately 4 or approximately 12 weeks were pooled. The germline V gene has CDR1 MDHEN and CDR2 SYDVKM. V lost 5 bases and J lost 9, with 23 bases in between. The CDR3 length is 16 residues. Using immunoSEQ multiplex PCR, the repertoire was profiled, and TCRdb retains in-frame clones only, with some absent. This sample yields some 48,000 clones, of which about 86% are seen a single time; 5.5% to 7% belongs to the top ten. This TCR came from an adult who received the AZD1222 COVID-19 vaccine. The specimen comprised peripheral blood, sampled 28 days after the second AZD1222 dose. The chain is built from TRBV28 and TRBJ1-5, with unresolved D. CDR3 DNA: TGTGCCAGCAGTCCCCCCGGGAGATCGGCCTCATCGCCCCAGCATTTT. Its protein is CASSPPGRSASSPQHF. Based on the CDR3 plus reference TRBV28 and TRBJ1-5, the full variable domain is DVKVTQSSRYLVKRTGEKVFLECVQDMDHENMFWYRQDPGLGLRLIYFSYDVKMKEKGDIPEGYSVSREKKERFSLILESASTNQTSMYLCASSPPGRSASSPQHFGDGTRLSIL.